Listed here is a single T cell receptor beta chain. The data stem from a study of blood T cell repertoires in COVID-19. About the research overall: The origin of the acute and convalescent COVID-19 samples was the United States, Italy and Spain. Nucleic acid was either cDNA or gDNA, and it came from T cells, B-cell-depleted T cells, or PBMCs.

The CDR3 has 15 amino acids. From germline, CDR1 is KGHDR and CDR2 SFDVKD. Between the trimmed V and J ends, which lost 4 bases and 7 bases, there was a span of 16 bases. Authors' analysis steps: The authors estimated nucleated cell counts from reference gene primer amplification. Assay used: immunoSEQ multiplex PCR; TCRdb lists only in-frame clones, some missing. V, J and clone size reflect that table, while D and trimming were determined from the DNA. The table includes more than 95,000 clones, over 75% detected once. The TCR originated in a man aged 45 to 65 with acute or convalescent COVID-19. The chain couples TRBV24-1 to TRBJ2-1; D gene unclear. The sample comprised peripheral blood. CDR3: CATSDGVATGNEQFF. The CDR3 nucleotides are TGTGCCACCAGTGACGGCGTTGCTACCGGGAATGAGCAGTTCTTC.